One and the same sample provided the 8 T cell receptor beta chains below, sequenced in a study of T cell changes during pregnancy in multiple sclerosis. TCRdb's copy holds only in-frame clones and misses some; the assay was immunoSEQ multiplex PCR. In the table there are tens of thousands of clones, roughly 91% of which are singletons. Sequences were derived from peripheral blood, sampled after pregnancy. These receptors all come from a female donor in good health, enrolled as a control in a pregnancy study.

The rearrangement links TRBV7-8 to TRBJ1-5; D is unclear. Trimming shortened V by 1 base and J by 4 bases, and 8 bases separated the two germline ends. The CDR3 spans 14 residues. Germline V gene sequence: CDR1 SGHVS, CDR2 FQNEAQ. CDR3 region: CASSLVAGNQPQHF. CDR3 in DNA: TGTGCCAGCAGCTTAGTGGCGGGAAATCAGCCCCAGCATTTT.

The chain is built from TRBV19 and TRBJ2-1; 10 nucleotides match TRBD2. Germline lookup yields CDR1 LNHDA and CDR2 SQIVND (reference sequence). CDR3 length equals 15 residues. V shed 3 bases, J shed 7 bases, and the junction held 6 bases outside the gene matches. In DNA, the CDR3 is TGTGCCAGTAGTATCAGAGCGGGGGGGCAGAATGAGCAGTTCTTC. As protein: CASSIRAGGQNEQFF. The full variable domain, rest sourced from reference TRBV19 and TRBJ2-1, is DGGITQSPKYLFRKEGQNVTLSCEQNLNHDAMYWYRQDPGQGLRLIYYSQIVNDFQKGDIAEGYSVSREKKESFPLTVTSAQKNPTAFYLCASSIRAGGQNEQFFGPGTRLTVL.

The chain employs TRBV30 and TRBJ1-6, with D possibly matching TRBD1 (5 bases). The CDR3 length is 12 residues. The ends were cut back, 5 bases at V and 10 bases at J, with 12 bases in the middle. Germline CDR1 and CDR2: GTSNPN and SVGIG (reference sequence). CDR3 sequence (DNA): TGTGCCTGGGGGGGGTGGGCATCACCCCTCCACTTT. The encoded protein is CAWGGWASPLHF.

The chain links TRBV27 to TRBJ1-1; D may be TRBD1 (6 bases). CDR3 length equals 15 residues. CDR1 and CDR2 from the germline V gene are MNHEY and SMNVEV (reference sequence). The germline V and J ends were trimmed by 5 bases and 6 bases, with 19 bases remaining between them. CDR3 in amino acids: CASSRYQGYRSEAFF. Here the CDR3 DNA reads TGTGCCAGCAGTCGATATCAGGGGTATAGGTCTGAAGCTTTCTTT.

CDR3 nucleotide sequence: TGTGCCAGCTCTACTCAGCTTTCAGGGACAGATACGCAGTATTTT. Translation: CASSTQLSGTDTQYF. The J gene is TRBJ2-3, the V gene TRBV18; possible D gene TRBD1, 5 bases. The ends were cut back, 6 bases at V and 3 bases at J, with 16 bases in the middle. The CDR3 spans 15 residues. Germline V lookup: CDR1 KGHSH, CDR2 LQKENI.

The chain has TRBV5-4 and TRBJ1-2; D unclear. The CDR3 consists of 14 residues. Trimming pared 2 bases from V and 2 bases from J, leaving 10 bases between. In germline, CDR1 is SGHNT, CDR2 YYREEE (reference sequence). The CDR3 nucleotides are TGTGCCAGCAGCTTTCGGGGAGGGAACTATGGCTACACCTTC. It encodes CASSFRGGNYGYTF. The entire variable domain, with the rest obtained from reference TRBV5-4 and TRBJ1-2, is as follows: ETGVTQSPTHLIKTRGQQVTLRCSSQSGHNTVSWYQQALGQGPQFIFQYYREEENGRGNFPPRFSGLQFPNYSSELNVNALELDDSALYLCASSFRGGNYGYTFGSGTRLTVV.

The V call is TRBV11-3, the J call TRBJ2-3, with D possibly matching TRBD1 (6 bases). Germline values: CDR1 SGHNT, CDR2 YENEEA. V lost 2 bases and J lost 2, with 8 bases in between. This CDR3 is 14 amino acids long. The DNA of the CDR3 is TGTGCCAGCAGCTTATTGGGGGCCACAGATACGCAGTATTTT. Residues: CASSLLGATDTQYF.

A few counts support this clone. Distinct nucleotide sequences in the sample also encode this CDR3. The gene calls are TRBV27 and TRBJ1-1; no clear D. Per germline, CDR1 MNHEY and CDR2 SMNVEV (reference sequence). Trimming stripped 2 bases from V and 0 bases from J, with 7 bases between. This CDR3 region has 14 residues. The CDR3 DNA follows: TGTGCCAGCAGTTTAAGTCGGGTGAACACTGAAGCTTTCTTT. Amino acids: CASSLSRVNTEAFF.